The 2 T cell receptor beta chains listed next were all sequenced from one sample in a study of neurological immune-mediated disorders. One entry per CDR3 protein results from TCRdb running MiXCR on the 5' RACE reads. This sample carries 60,000 to 70,000 distinct CDR3 sequences, roughly 4.9% of them seen once, and the ten largest clones take roughly 6%. Sequencing was performed on PBMCs. The receptors stem from a human donor with multiple sclerosis. The donor label of this sample is uncertain.

This clonotype was counted at least ten times. J is TRBJ1-5 and V is TRBV18; D remains unclear. Trimming left V 4 bases short and J 1 base short, with 14 bases between. The germline CDR1 and CDR2 sequences are KGHSH and LQKENI. This CDR3 spans 16 amino acids. The CDR3 loop is CASSLEVPSSNQPQHF. DNA of the CDR3: TGTGCCAGCTCACTGGAGGTCCCTTCCAGCAATCAGCCCCAGCATTTT.

This clonotype was detected ten times or more. The J gene is TRBJ1-5, the V gene TRBV7-2; D remains ambiguous. The CDR3 runs to 16 residues. Trimming pared 5 bases from V and 2 bases from J, leaving 16 bases between. CDR1 SGHTA and CDR2 FQGNSA come from the germline V gene. DNA for the CDR3: TGTGCCAGCAGCCCACCCCCGGGAGTCCGCAATCAGCCCCAGCATTTT. Residues: CASSPPPGVRNQPQHF. Variable domain in full (rest from reference TRBV7-2 and TRBJ1-5): GAGVSQSPSNKVTEKGKDVELRCDPISGHTALYWYRQSLGQGLEFLIYFQGNSAPDKSGLPSDRFSAERTGGSVSTLTIQRTQQEDSAVYLCASSPPPGVRNQPQHFGDGTRLSIL.